This is a list of T cell receptor beta chains from one sample in a study of T cell repertoires in ileal Crohn's disease. The repertoire was sequenced with immunoSEQ multiplex PCR; TCRdb's copy has only in-frame clones and lacks some. The repertoire holds 5,700 or so clones, with approximately 78% as singletons. The sample consisted of ileal tissue. These receptors were obtained from an adult with Crohn's disease. Both conserved end residues are part of each CDR3. D genes are given only for firm matches. Clone size is shown for a subset of rows, as once, few, many or a class of expanded clone.

CASSQFRQGLLGGEQYF,TGTGCCAGCAGCCAGTTCAGACAGGGCCTTTTAGGGGGCGAGCAGTACTTC,TRBJ2-7,TRBD1,TRBV7-6,-
CASSPPSRTAYGYTF,TGTGCCAGCTCCCCCCCGAGTCGGACGGCCTATGGCTACACCTTC,TRBJ1-2,-,TRBV18,-
CASSLSSVAGVRNEQFF,TGTGCCAGCAGTTTATCGTCGGTAGCGGGAGTCAGGAATGAGCAGTTCTTC,TRBJ2-1,TRBD2,TRBV27,-
CASSFSGLYTEAFF,TGTGCCAGCAGTTTTTCGGGCCTCTACACTGAAGCTTTCTTT,TRBJ1-1,-,TRBV28,once
CASSSVGISPLHF,TGTGCCAGCAGCTCTGTCGGTATTTCACCCCTCCACTTT,TRBJ1-6,-,TRBV7-9,-
CASSPEDRGGWRYTF,TGTGCCAGCTCACCGGAAGACAGGGGAGGCTGGCGCTACACCTTC,TRBJ1-2,TRBD1,TRBV18,once
CASSLEAGDKRNTQYF,TGCGCCAGCAGCTTGGAAGCGGGGGATAAGAGAAATACGCAGTATTTT,TRBJ2-3,TRBD2,TRBV5-1,-
CASSQQGSRNTIYF,TGTGCCAGCAGCCAACAAGGGAGTCGAAACACCATATATTTT,TRBJ1-3,-,TRBV7-9,-
CASSIMGSGGKTQYF,TGTGCCAGTAGTATAATGGGTAGTGGGGGGAAGACCCAGTACTTC,TRBJ2-5,-,TRBV19,-
CATRAVEEGFLYEQYF,TGCGCCACCCGTGCCGTTGAGGAGGGGTTTCTCTACGAGCAGTACTTC,TRBJ2-7,-,TRBV10-2,-
CASSSLAAYEQYF,TGTGCCAGCAGTTCTCTTGCGGCCTACGAGCAGTACTTC,TRBJ2-7,-,TRBV6-6,-
CASSRGSGTEAFF,TGTGCCAGCAGCCGAGGGTCCGGCACTGAAGCTTTCTTT,TRBJ1-1,-,TRBV7-6,-
CASSFGTRNTEAFF,TGTGCCAGCAGTTTTGGGACGCGGAACACTGAAGCTTTCTTT,TRBJ1-1,-,TRBV6-5,-
CASSRLLEAFF,TGTGCCAGCAGTCGACTCCTTGAAGCTTTCTTT,TRBJ1-1,-,TRBV6-1,-
CAISELPMGETEAFF,TGTGCCATCAGTGAACTCCCTATGGGGGAAACTGAAGCTTTCTTT,TRBJ1-1,-,TRBV10-3,-
CATFSGRPYNEQFF,TGTGCCACGTTTAGCGGGAGGCCTTACAATGAGCAGTTCTTC,TRBJ2-1,TRBD2,TRBV27,-
CASSQEDRGNTEAFF,TGCGCCAGCAGTCAGGAGGACAGGGGAAACACTGAAGCTTTCTTT,TRBJ1-1,TRBD1,TRBV23-1,-
CASYEGGSYNEQFF,TGCGCCAGCTACGAAGGGGGCTCCTACAATGAGCAGTTCTTC,TRBJ2-1,-,TRBV5-1,-
CASSLGGGSYEQYF,TGTGCCAGCAGCCTGGGGGGCGGATCCTACGAGCAGTACTTC,TRBJ2-7,-,TRBV14,-
CASSPSSSTLNYNSPLHF,TGTGCCAGCTCACCATCCTCGTCGACCCTTAATTATAATTCACCCCTCCACTTT,TRBJ1-6,-,TRBV18,-
CASSLESAGGIHEQYF,TGTGCCAGCAGCTTGGAGTCAGCGGGAGGTATCCACGAGCAGTACTTC,TRBJ2-7,TRBD2,TRBV11-3,-
CASSTRDSANTGELFF,TGTGCCAGCAGCACACGGGACAGTGCGAACACCGGGGAGCTGTTTTTT,TRBJ2-2,TRBD1,TRBV7-9,-
CASSVGTGELFF,TGTGCCAGCAGTGTGGGCACCGGGGAGCTGTTTTTT,TRBJ2-2,-,TRBV6-4,-
CASSMTGDYGYTF,TGTGCCAGTAGTATGACAGGGGATTATGGCTACACCTTC,TRBJ1-2,TRBD1,TRBV19,-